The source of this TCR beta chain is a study of T cell changes during pregnancy in multiple sclerosis. The count of this clone is one. Clones were sequenced by immunoSEQ multiplex PCR, and TCRdb holds only the in-frame ones, with some missing. The profile shows 65,000 to 80,000 clones, about nine tenths of them singletons. Sequences were derived from peripheral blood, sampled in the third trimester of pregnancy. The receptor was derived from a female donor with multiple sclerosis, enrolled in a pregnancy study.

CDR3 region: CASSSGETNTGELFF. The CDR3 DNA follows: TGCGCCAGCAGCTCGGGGGAGACCAACACCGGGGAGCTGTTTTTT. The genes are TRBV5-1 and TRBJ2-2; weak D call: TRBD2 (6 bases). Germline values: CDR1 SGHRS, CDR2 YFSETQ. This CDR3 is 15 amino acids long. V lost 3 bases, J lost 2 bases, and 11 bases lay in between.